The entry below gives a single TCR beta chain sequence along with its context. Its antigen is currently unknown. TCRdb recomputed calls from the reads with MiXCR, one row per CDR3 protein. Of about 62,000 distinct CDR3 sequences in the sample, 62% were seen once. The source of the sample is a study of type 1 regulatory T cells. Study background: T-allo10 is a Tr1-enriched, alloantigen-specific CD4 T cell product made in vitro.

From germline, CDR1 is LGHNT and CDR2 FRNRAP. The germline V and J ends were trimmed by 5 bases and 4 bases, with 13 bases remaining between them. There are 14 residues in the CDR3. The source material was cultured non-Tr1 T cells, either the whole culture or a sorted T cell fraction (not recorded which). The chain links TRBV12-5 to TRBJ2-3; D may be TRBD1 (6 bases). The origin of this receptor is a human donor in good health. Here the CDR3 DNA reads TGTGCTAGTGGTCAACAGGGTAGGGCAGATACGCAGTATTTT. This sequence encodes CASGQQGRADTQYF.